These 11 T cell receptor beta chains were all obtained from the same sample, sequenced in a study of T cell changes during pregnancy in multiple sclerosis. Some clones are missing from TCRdb's copy, which holds only in-frame ones; the method was immunoSEQ multiplex PCR. The sample has tens of thousands of clones, more than 85% seen once. This material consisted of CD4+ T cells from peripheral blood mononuclear cells, taken in the first trimester of pregnancy. These receptors all stem from a female donor in good health, enrolled as a control in a pregnancy study.

CDR3 in amino acids: CASSTSLGRAEAFF. DNA for the CDR3: TGTGCCAGTAGTACTTCCCTGGGTCGGGCTGAAGCTTTCTTT. This rearrangement joins TRBV19 to TRBJ1-1; D uncertain. Trimming left V 4 bases short and J 6 bases short, with 15 bases between. The germline V gene encodes CDR1 LNHDA and CDR2 SQIVND (reference sequence). This CDR3 comprises 14 residues.

This rearrangement joins TRBV19 to TRBJ2-3; 13 nucleotides agree with TRBD2. The CDR3 contains 15 residues. CDR1 and CDR2 from the germline V gene are LNHDA and SQIVND (reference sequence). V lost 11 bases to trimming and J lost 0 bases; unmatched junction nucleotides: 5. The CDR3 DNA follows: TGTGCCGCTGGGGGACTAGCGGGGAGCACAGATACGCAGTATTTT. This codes for CAAGGLAGSTDTQYF.

The rearrangement joins TRBV18 to TRBJ2-5; 11 nucleotides agree with TRBD2. CDR1 KGHSH and CDR2 LQKENI come from the germline V gene. This CDR3 is built from 16 residues. V was clipped by 2 bases and J by 1 base; unmatched bases: 3. The CDR3 here is CASSPRLAGTQETQYF. CDR3 in DNA: TGTGCCAGCTCACCAAGACTAGCGGGGACCCAAGAGACCCAGTACTTC.

The rearrangement links TRBV5-6 to TRBJ2-7; the D is unclear. V was clipped by 4 bases and J by 0 bases, with 11 bases between them. CDR1 is SGHDT and CDR2 is YYEEEE in the germline V gene. This CDR3 has 14 amino acids. The CDR3 coding sequence is TGTGCCAGCAGCCGCCCCCGGAGCTCCTACGAGCAGTACTTC. Protein product: CASSRPRSSYEQYF.

The rearrangement uses TRBV28 and TRBJ2-4; 15 positions agree with TRBD2. CDR1 is MDHEN and CDR2 is SYDVKM in the germline V gene. The J segment lost 8 bases and the V segment lost 3 bases, leaving 2 bases of the junction unmatched. The CDR3 covers 15 residues. This chain's CDR3 is CASSFGTSGRYIQYF. Written as DNA, the CDR3 is TGTGCCAGCAGTTTTGGGACTAGCGGGAGGTACATTCAGTACTTC.

The rearrangement links TRBV28 to TRBJ2-5, with D perhaps TRBD2 (6 bases). Germline CDR1 MDHEN, CDR2 SYDVKM. The CDR3 is 15 residues long. V lost 2 bases, J lost 2 bases, and 12 bases lay in between. The DNA of the CDR3 is TGTGCCAGCAGTTTAGGCGGGACCCTACAAGAGACCCAGTACTTC. Translating gives CASSLGGTLQETQYF.

The J gene is TRBJ1-1, the V gene TRBV28, with D perhaps matching TRBD1 (6 bases). The CDR3 totals 14 residues. With 6 bases removed from V and 0 bases from J, the gap between germline ends came to 11 bases. CDR1 MDHEN and CDR2 SYDVKM come from the germline V gene. Here the CDR3 DNA reads TGTGCCAGCAGATCTACAGGGTTGAACACTGAAGCTTTCTTT. Amino acid sequence: CASRSTGLNTEAFF.

V and J are TRBV11-2 and TRBJ2-1; 8 bases align to TRBD2. The CDR3 is 16 amino acids. Germline CDR1 reads SGHAT; CDR2 reads FQNNGV. V lost 2 bases and J lost 1; bases outside the gene matches: 4. The CDR3, as DNA: TGTGCCAGCAGCTTAACCCGGGGGGGGTCCTACAATGAGCAGTTCTTC. This encodes CASSLTRGGSYNEQFF. The variable domain in full, completed from reference TRBV11-2 and TRBJ2-1, reads EAGVAQSPRYKIIEKRQSVAFWCNPISGHATLYWYQQILGQGPKLLIQFQNNGVVDDSQLPKDRFSAERLKGVDSTLKIQPAKLEDSAVYLCASSLTRGGSYNEQFFGPGTRLTVL.

This clone showed up just once. The genes are TRBV5-1 and TRBJ2-1; 10 positions match TRBD2. This CDR3 region has 15 residues. Unmatched junction bases numbered 3, after V lost 1 base and J lost 5 bases. Germline V gene data show CDR1 as SGHRS and CDR2 as YFSETQ. The CDR3 sequence is CASSLTSGADNEQFF. CDR3 bases: TGCGCCAGCAGCTTGACTAGCGGGGCAGACAATGAGCAGTTCTTC.

This clone showed up just once. This rearrangement joins TRBV4-1 to TRBJ1-6; the D is unclear. The germline V gene has CDR1 MGHRA and CDR2 YSYEKL. The germline V and J ends were trimmed by 1 base and 7 bases, with 11 bases remaining between them. The CDR3 runs 15 residues. The CDR3 coding sequence is TGCGCCAGCAGCCAAGGGGTAGCGGAAAATTCACCCCTCCACTTT. The encoded protein is CASSQGVAENSPLHF.

J is TRBJ1-2 and V is TRBV5-1; 7 bases map to TRBD1. Germline CDR1 and CDR2: SGHRS and YFSETQ. The CDR3 is 14 residues long. J gave up 4 bases and V 0 bases, and 3 bases lay outside the gene matches. The CDR3: CASSLEAGGYGYTF. CDR3 DNA sequence: TGCGCCAGCAGCTTGGAGGCAGGGGGCTATGGCTACACCTTC.